There are a few counts of the clone carrying this T cell receptor (beta chain). Its cognate antigen is unknown. This sample includes further DNA sequences coding for the same CDR3. The PCR was carried out with 60 Vbeta primers and 13 Jbeta primers. TCRdb's table, derived via immunoSEQ multiplex PCR, lists solely in-frame clones and lacks some. The sample lists about 270,000 clones; about 66% were seen once. The CDR3 covers 15 residues. Per the germline V gene, CDR1 is KGHSH and CDR2 is LQKENI. The V and J ends lost 1 base and 3 bases respectively, with 12 bases between them. Donors were nominally healthy when sampled, though unrecorded immune exposures were likely. The sample is drawn from a study of cytomegalovirus exposure and HLA in healthy donors. Study-wide results and limits: Per published reports, the classifier diagnosed cytomegalovirus status with high specificity and sensitivity. Later on, an analysis found that several of the most significant clusters appeared to be linked to common viral pathogens, which included parvovirus B19.

The receptor's source is a female donor in good health and CMV-seronegative. This sequence joins TRBV18 and TRBJ1-1; D gene uncertain. The sample was PBMCs. CDR3 sequence: CASSPLRTGDTEAFF. For the CDR3, the DNA is TGTGCCAGCTCACCACTCCGGACCGGGGACACTGAAGCTTTCTTT.